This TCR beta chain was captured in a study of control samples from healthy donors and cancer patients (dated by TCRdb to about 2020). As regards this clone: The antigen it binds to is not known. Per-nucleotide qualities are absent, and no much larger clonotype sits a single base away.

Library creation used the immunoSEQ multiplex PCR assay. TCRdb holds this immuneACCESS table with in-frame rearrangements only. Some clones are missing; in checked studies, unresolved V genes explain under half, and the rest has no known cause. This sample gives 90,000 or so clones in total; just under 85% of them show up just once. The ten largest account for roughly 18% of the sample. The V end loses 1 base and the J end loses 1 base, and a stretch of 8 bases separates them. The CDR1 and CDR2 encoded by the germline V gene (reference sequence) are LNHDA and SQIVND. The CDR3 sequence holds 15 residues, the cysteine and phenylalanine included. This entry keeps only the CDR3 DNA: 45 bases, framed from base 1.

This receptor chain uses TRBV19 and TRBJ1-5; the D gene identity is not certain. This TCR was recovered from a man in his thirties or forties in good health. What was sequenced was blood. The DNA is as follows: TGTGCCAGTAGTATAGTCGGAGACAGCAATCAGCCCCAGCATTTT. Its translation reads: CASSIVGDSNQPQHF.